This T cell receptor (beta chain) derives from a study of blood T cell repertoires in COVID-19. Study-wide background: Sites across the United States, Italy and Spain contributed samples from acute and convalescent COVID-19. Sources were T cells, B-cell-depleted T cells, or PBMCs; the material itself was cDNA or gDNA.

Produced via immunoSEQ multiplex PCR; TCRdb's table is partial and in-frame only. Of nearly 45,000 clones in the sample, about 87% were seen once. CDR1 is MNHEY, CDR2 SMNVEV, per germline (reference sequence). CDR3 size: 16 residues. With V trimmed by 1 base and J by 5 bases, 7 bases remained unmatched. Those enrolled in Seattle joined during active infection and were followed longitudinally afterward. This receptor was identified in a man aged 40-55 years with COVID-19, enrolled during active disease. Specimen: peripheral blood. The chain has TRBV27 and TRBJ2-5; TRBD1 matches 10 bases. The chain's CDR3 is CASSLWGQGPGETQYF. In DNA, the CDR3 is TGTGCCAGCAGTTTATGGGGACAGGGGCCAGGGGAGACCCAGTACTTC.